This T cell receptor beta chain was identified in a study of T cell responses to AZD1222 COVID-19 vaccine. V lost 2 bases to trimming and J lost 4 bases; unmatched junction nucleotides: 4. In germline, CDR1 is SGHTA, CDR2 FQGNSA. The CDR3 extends over 14 amino acids. Here immunoSEQ multiplex PCR was the method, and the copy in TCRdb shows in-frame clones only, minus some. The table includes some 100,000 clones, approximately 91% detected once. Worth noting for this clone: Its antigen is currently unknown.

Findings of the study overall: Vaccine-associated CD4 TCRs ranged over spike, dominating at 160-218 and 743-854. Recipients of AZD1222 seropositive at baseline numbered only 5 to 7.

The clonotype comes from an adult in good health. The sample here was peripheral blood, taken on day 0 of AZD1222 vaccination. J is TRBJ1-2 and V is TRBV7-2; TRBD1 matches at 7 bases. The CDR3 region is CASSLPGGRYGYTF. As DNA, the CDR3 is TGTGCCAGCAGCTTACCAGGGGGACGCTATGGCTACACCTTC.